One sample yielded the 28 T cell receptor beta chains listed below, sequenced in a study of post-analysis software for immune sequencing data. cDNA libraries for TCR beta contained unique molecular identifiers. TCRdb passed the PCR reads through MiXCR, listing each CDR3 protein once. The sample consists of around 160,000 distinct CDR3 sequences, roughly 40% of them appearing once. The source was blood, collected after autologous hematopoietic stem cell transplantation. Every receptor here comes from a girl between 5 and 17 years old with multiple sclerosis.

This sequence joins TRBV6-2 or TRBV6-3 and TRBJ1-1; no definite D call. The germline V and J ends were trimmed by 10 bases and 1 base, with 13 bases remaining between them. Per germline, CDR1 MNHEY and CDR2 SVGEGT. CDR3 length: 13 amino acids. The DNA of the CDR3 is TGTGCCACACCTCAGGTGGGGAACACTGAAGCTTTCTTT. Its translation: CATPQVGNTEAFF.

This clonotype was picked up one time. The junction does not match germline at one end; this may be a read error. This rearrangement joins TRBV7-8 to TRBJ1-2; D is unresolved. The CDR3 runs to 16 residues. The germline CDR1 and CDR2 sequences are SGHVS and FQNEAQ. The CDR3 sequence: CVSSLIGLQPPYGYTF. The CDR3 DNA sequence: TGTGTCAGCAGCTTAATAGGATTGCAGCCCCCCTATGGCTACACCTTC.

This clonotype has a single count. The rearrangement joins TRBV7-9 to TRBJ2-1; the D is unclear. V was cut by 8 bases and J by 2 bases, with 16 bases left in between. The V gene's germline CDR1 is SEHNR and CDR2 FQNEAQ (reference sequence). This CDR3 spans 15 amino acids. As DNA, the CDR3 is TGTGCCAGCTCCCCGCCAAGCACCCCCTACAATGAGCAGTTCTTC. Its translation: CASSPPSTPYNEQFF.

V gene TRBV10-3 combines with J gene TRBJ2-7; D perhaps matches TRBD1 (5 bases). The CDR3 runs 15 residues. Trimming stripped 2 bases from V and 3 bases from J, with 14 bases between. The germline gives CDR1 ENHRY, CDR2 SYGVKD. CDR3: CAISEPTGEGYEQYF. In nucleotides, the CDR3 is TGTGCCATCAGTGAGCCAACAGGAGAAGGCTACGAGCAGTACTTC.

In this sample, this clonotype turned up a few times. This sequence joins TRBV6-5 and TRBJ2-1, with 7 bases matching TRBD1. CDR1 and CDR2 (germline): MNHEY, SVGAGI. V gave up 5 bases and J gave up 6 bases; unmatched junction bases: 4. The CDR3 has 13 residues. CDR3 sequence (DNA): TGTGCCAGCAGTCGACAGGGTTCCAATGAGCAGTTCTTC. It codes for CASSRQGSNEQFF.

The chain employs TRBV9 and TRBJ2-2; D tentatively fits TRBD1 or TRBD2 (6 bases each). The CDR3 covers 15 residues. Trimming took off 0 bases at V and 2 bases at J, with 8 bases between the two ends. The germline gives CDR1 SGDLS, CDR2 YYNGEE. The CDR3 is CASSVVGGNTGELFF. DNA for the CDR3: TGTGCCAGCAGCGTAGTCGGGGGCAACACCGGGGAGCTGTTTTTT.

The gene calls are TRBV9 and TRBJ2-5; D gene ambiguous. CDR1 and CDR2 (germline): SGDLS, YYNGEE. Trimming took 3 bases from V and 7 from J, leaving 7 bases between them. The CDR3 contains 11 residues. The CDR3 sequence is CASSDSRTQYF. The CDR3, as DNA: TGTGCCAGCAGCGACTCCAGGACCCAGTACTTC.

This clonotype has a handful of counts. The chain employs TRBV10-3 and TRBJ2-1; TRBD1 aligns across 8 bases. V gave up 5 bases and J gave up 7 bases; unmatched junction bases: 10. This CDR3 is 15 amino acids long. CDR1 is ENHRY, CDR2 SYGVKD, per germline. CDR3: CAISPGTGVLNEQFF. The CDR3 DNA is TGTGCCATCAGTCCCGGGACAGGAGTCCTAAATGAGCAGTTCTTC.

The V and J genes are TRBV7-8 and TRBJ1-4; D is unresolved. CDR1 SGHVS and CDR2 FQNEAQ come from the germline V gene. The V and J ends lost 1 base and 3 bases respectively, with 6 bases between them. The CDR3 sequence is 14 residues long. For the CDR3, the DNA is TGTGCCAGCAGCTTAGACGGCGCTAATGAAAAACTGTTTTTT. Protein: CASSLDGANEKLFF.

This clonotype was seen ten or more times. The chain recombines TRBV12-3 or TRBV12-4 with TRBJ2-3; D call uncertain. The CDR3 has 14 residues. Trimming removed 3 bases from V and 4 bases from J, with 11 bases in between. The CDR3 sequence: CASSFVDPADTQYF. In DNA form, the CDR3 reads TGTGCCAGCAGTTTCGTGGACCCTGCAGATACGCAGTATTTT.

This clonotype has a handful of counts. The chain combines TRBV12-3 or TRBV12-4 with TRBJ2-7; D gene unclear. The ends were cut back, 3 bases at V and 1 base at J, with 7 bases in the middle. This CDR3 contains 13 residues. The CDR3 sequence: CASSFLVSYEQYF. CDR3 DNA: TGTGCCAGCAGTTTTCTCGTGTCCTACGAGCAGTACTTC.

A word on this clonotype: At one of its ends the junction is not consistent with the germline gene, which may arise from a read error. The rearrangement joins TRBV29-1 to TRBJ1-1; perhaps TRBD1 as D (6 bases). Germline-derived CDR1 and CDR2 are SQVTM and ANQGSEA. CDR3 length equals 13 residues. The CDR3 region is CRVVQGLNTEAFF. Here the CDR3 DNA reads TGCAGGGTTGTCCAGGGGCTGAACACTGAAGCTTTCTTT.

This clonotype was seen a handful of times. The rearrangement links TRBV10-3 to TRBJ1-2, with 8 bases identical to TRBD1. CDR3 length equals 14 residues. The germline V gene encodes CDR1 ENHRY and CDR2 SYGVKD. V was pared by 6 bases and J by 3 bases, with 6 bases of the junction left unmatched. The CDR3 loop is CAISRGRGDYGYTF. CDR3 sequence (DNA): TGTGCCATCAGCAGGGGGCGAGGCGACTATGGCTACACCTTC.

The chain links TRBV12-3 or TRBV12-4 to TRBJ2-1; D may be TRBD2 (6 bases). The CDR3 is 15 amino acids. Between the trimmed V and J ends, which lost 2 bases and 3 bases, there was a span of 11 bases. The CDR3 DNA is TGTGCCAGCAGTTTACGGCTTAGCGGCTACAATGAGCAGTTCTTC. Translation: CASSLRLSGYNEQFF.

This clonotype appeared a few times. The chain recombines TRBV20-1 with TRBJ2-7; D ambiguous. CDR3 length: 12 residues. V was shortened by 1 base and J by 2 bases, with 6 bases between the two germline ends. Germline V gene sequence: CDR1 DFQATT, CDR2 SNEGSKA (reference sequence). CDR3 DNA: TGCAGTGCTAGAGGCGTTACCTACGAGCAGTACTTC. Protein: CSARGVTYEQYF.

The table lists this clonotype with a few counts. The gene calls are TRBV7-8 and TRBJ2-3; possible D gene TRBD2, 7 bases. From germline, CDR1 is SGHVS and CDR2 FQNEAQ. The CDR3 is 13 amino acids. The germline V and J ends were trimmed by 5 bases and 4 bases, with 10 bases remaining between them. CDR3 sequence (DNA): TGTGCCAGCAGCAGGGGGGGCCCAGATACGCAGTATTTT. This encodes CASSRGGPDTQYF.

The rearrangement links TRBV6-2 or TRBV6-3 to TRBJ2-7, with a weak D call TRBD1 (5 bases). V was pared by 7 bases and J by 0 bases, with 16 bases between. This CDR3 contains 15 residues. The germline V gene has CDR1 MNHEY and CDR2 SVGEGT. Here the CDR3 DNA reads TGTGCCAGCACTGGCTACAAGACAGACTCCTACGAGCAGTACTTC. This translates into CASTGYKTDSYEQYF.

The chain couples TRBV9 to TRBJ2-7; D is unclear. The V end lost 0 bases, the J end lost 2 bases, and 9 bases lay between the germline ends. This CDR3 is built from 14 residues. Germline lookup yields CDR1 SGDLS and CDR2 YYNGEE. The CDR3 region has the DNA TGTGCCAGCAGCGTAGGTGTCGCAGCCTACGAGCAGTACTTC. It encodes CASSVGVAAYEQYF.

This clonotype was observed a handful of times. The chain couples TRBV30 to TRBJ2-7; D perhaps matches TRBD2 (6 bases). Germline loops: CDR1 GTSNPN, CDR2 SVGIG (reference sequence). Trimming took 3 bases from V and 1 from J, leaving 10 bases between them. The length of the CDR3 is 13 residues. The CDR3 nucleotides are TGTGCCTGGAGCCAGGAGGGGTCCTACGAGCAGTACTTC. This gives the protein CAWSQEGSYEQYF.

The CDR3 DNA sequence: TGTGCCAGCAGCTTCGGGTTCTGGACACCTGGGTCGTCCACCGGGGAGCTGTTTTTT. Residues: CASSFGFWTPGSSTGELFF. The rearrangement joins TRBV7-4 to TRBJ2-2, with D perhaps TRBD1 (5 bases). Germline-derived CDR1 and CDR2 are SGHVT and SQSDAQ. V shed 3 bases and J shed 4 bases, with 24 bases lying between them. This CDR3 comprises 19 residues.

The chain carries TRBV6-2 or TRBV6-3 and TRBJ2-5, with a tentative D call TRBD2 (5 bases). CDR3 size: 16 residues. CDR1 and CDR2 from the germline V gene are MNHEY and SVGEGT. Trimming removed 0 bases at V and 2 bases at J, with 13 bases between. CDR3 sequence reads: CASSYSIEAEQETQYF. The CDR3 nucleotides read TGTGCCAGCAGTTACTCGATTGAAGCGGAGCAAGAGACCCAGTACTTC.

This clonotype was observed a few times. The genes are TRBV5-5 and TRBJ2-7, with D possibly TRBD1 on 6 matching bases. CDR1 and CDR2 (germline): SGHKS, YYEKEE (reference sequence). The V end lost 4 bases, the J end lost 3 bases, and 17 bases lay between the germline ends. This CDR3 has 15 residues. The CDR3 bases are TGTGCCAGCAGCCAAGGACAGATCCCACTCTACGAGCAGTACTTC. It encodes CASSQGQIPLYEQYF.

V and J are TRBV7-2 and TRBJ2-6; D is uncertain. CDR1 is SGHTA, CDR2 FQGNSA, per germline. V dropped 4 bases and J dropped 3 bases, with 7 bases sitting between them. The CDR3 is made up of 14 amino acids. The CDR3 sequence is CASSSPYGANVLTF. DNA of the CDR3: TGTGCCAGCAGCTCCCCCTATGGGGCCAACGTCCTGACTTTC.

A remark on this clonotype: The junction shows a germline mismatch at one end, possibly a read error. V gene TRBV20-1 combines with J gene TRBJ1-4; D remains ambiguous. CDR3 length equals 15 residues. Per the germline V gene, CDR1 is DFQATT and CDR2 is SNEGSKA (reference sequence). Here the CDR3 DNA reads TGCAGTGCTAGGACCGCAGGAGCAACTAATGAAAAACGGTTTTTT. Protein product: CSARTAGATNEKRFF.

Only a few counts were recorded for this clonotype. The chain recombines TRBV5-1 with TRBJ2-1; no clear D gene. CDR3 length: 15 residues. The V end was cut by 4 bases, the J end by 2 bases, with 13 bases between. Germline CDR1 reads SGHRS; CDR2 reads YFSETQ. For the CDR3, the DNA is TGCGCCAGCAGCCCCGGGCGGTTCACCTACAATGAGCAGTTCTTC. Residues: CASSPGRFTYNEQFF.

The rearrangement joins TRBV20-1 to TRBJ1-4; D might be TRBD1 (5 bases). The CDR3 sequence is 15 residues long. Germline CDR1 reads DFQATT; CDR2 reads SNEGSKA (reference sequence). V dropped 0 bases and J dropped 12 bases, with 20 bases sitting between them. The CDR3 here is CSARDLGRRGEELFF. The DNA of the CDR3 is TGCAGTGCTAGAGACCTGGGGCGGCGAGGCGAAGAACTGTTTTTT.

The chain couples TRBV28 to TRBJ2-1, with 8 bases that match TRBD1. The germline V gene encodes CDR1 MDHEN and CDR2 SYDVKM. The length of the CDR3 is 15 residues. V trimming: 5 bases; J trimming: 1 base; junction bases outside the gene matches: 4. The CDR3 nucleotides are TGTGCCAGCAGTCACCGGGACAGGTCCTACAATGAGCAGTTCTTC. Its translation: CASSHRDRSYNEQFF.

The chain couples TRBV20-1 to TRBJ2-5, with D possibly matching TRBD1 (7 bases). Trimming pared 3 bases from V and 7 bases from J, leaving 18 bases between. Germline CDR1 DFQATT, CDR2 SNEGSKA (reference sequence). CDR3 length equals 14 residues. The CDR3 nucleotides are TGCAGTGCTAGCCCCGACAGGGTGGGGGGGACCCAGTACTTC. This translates into CSASPDRVGGTQYF.